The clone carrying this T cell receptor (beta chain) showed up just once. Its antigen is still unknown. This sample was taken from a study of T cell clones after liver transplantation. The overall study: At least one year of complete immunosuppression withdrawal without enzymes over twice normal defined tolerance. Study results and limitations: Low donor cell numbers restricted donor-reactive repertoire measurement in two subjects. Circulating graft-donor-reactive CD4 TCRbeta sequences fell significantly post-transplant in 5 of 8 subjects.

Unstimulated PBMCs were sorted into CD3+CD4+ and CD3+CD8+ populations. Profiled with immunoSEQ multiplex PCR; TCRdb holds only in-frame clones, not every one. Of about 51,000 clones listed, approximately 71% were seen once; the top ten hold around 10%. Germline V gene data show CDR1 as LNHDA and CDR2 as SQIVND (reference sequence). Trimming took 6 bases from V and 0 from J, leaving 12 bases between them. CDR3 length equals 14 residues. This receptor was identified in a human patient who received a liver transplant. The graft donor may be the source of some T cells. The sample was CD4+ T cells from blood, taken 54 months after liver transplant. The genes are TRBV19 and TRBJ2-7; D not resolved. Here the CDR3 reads CASRTNPSSYEQYF. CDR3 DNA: TGTGCCAGTAGAACAAACCCCAGCTCCTACGAGCAGTACTTC.